This T cell receptor beta chain was retrieved from a study of T cell responses to AZD1222 COVID-19 vaccine. Sequenced by immunoSEQ multiplex PCR; TCRdb stores in-frame clones only, minus some. Of fewer than 120,000 clones listed, roughly 92% are singletons. In the case of this clone: Antigen: not known.

Study results and limitations: Spike was spanned by vaccine-associated CD4 TCRs, which were dominant at 160-218 and 743-854. Only a handful of individuals given AZD1222 were seropositive at baseline.

In germline, CDR1 is KGHSH, CDR2 LQKENI. The CDR3 sequence is 13 residues long. The V and J ends lost 0 bases and 2 bases respectively, with 2 bases between them. The source is an adult in good health. This sequence joins TRBV18 and TRBJ1-5; D is unresolved. The source was peripheral blood, collected on day 0 of AZD1222 vaccination. The CDR3 DNA reads TGTGCCAGCTCACCACCGGGCAATCAGCCCCAGCATTTT. Protein: CASSPPGNQPQHF.